One and the same sample provided the 2 T cell receptor beta chains below, sequenced in a study of T-cell memory formation after mild COVID-19. MiXCR, applied by TCRdb to the 5' RACE reads, yields one record per CDR3 protein. The table includes about 350,000 distinct CDR3 sequences, approximately 14% detected once. The source material was PBMCs or a T cell subset sorted from them (not recorded which). The receptors here all came from a young man who had mild COVID-19 (a few samples of this study predate the infection). Cell type and time point are not known.

Ten or more counts support this clonotype. V gene TRBV5-1 combines with J gene TRBJ1-5, with a weak D call TRBD1 (6 bases). Germline CDR1 and CDR2: SGHRS and YFSETQ. The CDR3 length is 14 residues. The V end lost 8 bases, the J end lost 6 bases, and 18 bases lay between the germline ends. The CDR3 nucleotides are TGCGCCAGATCGGGGGGGCCGCTCGTTCAGCCCCAGCATTTT. Its translation: CARSGGPLVQPQHF.

The CDR3, as DNA: TGCAGCGGAGATTGGGGGGTGGAGCCCGGGGAGCTGTTTTTT. Residues: CSGDWGVEPGELFF. The chain combines TRBV29-1 with TRBJ2-2, with D possibly matching TRBD2 (6 bases). The germline V gene encodes CDR1 SQVTM and CDR2 ANQGSEA. The CDR3 consists of 14 residues. The V end lost 7 bases, the J end lost 6 bases, and 18 bases lay between the germline ends.